This is a list of T cell receptor beta chains from one sample in a study of T-cell reconstitution after alpha-beta-depleted transplantation in children. Via MiXCR, TCRdb re-called the PCR reads, giving one row per CDR3 protein. This sample has hundreds of thousands of distinct CDR3 sequences, with about 9.2% found just once. The sample consisted of PBMCs from the stem cell graft donor, taken from the stem cell graft. The origin of the receptors is a human donor who donated a stem cell graft to a child with acute lymphoblastic leukemia. Each CDR3 is given with its conserved first and last residue. D genes are given only for firm matches. Only some rows state a clone size, as once, few, many or a class for expanded clones.

clone size: few
D gene: .
J gene: TRBJ1-1
CDR3 length: 13
V gene: TRBV3-1
CDR3 DNA: TGTGCCAGCACCCCCAAGGGGAAGGCTGAAGCTTTCTTT
CDR3 protein: CASTPKGKAEAFF

clone size: many
D gene: .
J gene: TRBJ2-7
CDR3 length: 14
V gene: TRBV29-1
CDR3 DNA: TGCAGCGTTGAAGAAAATGGACGTACCTACGAGCAGTACTTC
CDR3 protein: CSVEENGRTYEQYF

clone size: .
D gene: .
J gene: TRBJ1-1
CDR3 length: 13
V gene: TRBV25-1
CDR3 DNA: TGTGCCAGCAGTAGGGGAGTGGGCACTGAAGCTTTCTTT
CDR3 protein: CASSRGVGTEAFF

clone size: .
D gene: TRBD1
J gene: TRBJ1-1
CDR3 length: 21
V gene: TRBV11-2
CDR3 DNA: TGTGCCAGCAGCTTAGTTGAGGGGCCGAGGGGGCCGACAGGCCCTAACACTGAAGCTTTCTTT
CDR3 protein: CASSLVEGPRGPTGPNTEAFF

clone size: many
D gene: TRBD2
J gene: TRBJ2-7
CDR3 length: 16
V gene: TRBV5-1
CDR3 DNA: TGCGCCAGCAGCTTGACTAGCGGGGAGTTGGTGTACGAGCAGTACTTC
CDR3 protein: CASSLTSGELVYEQYF

clone size: .
D gene: .
J gene: TRBJ1-2
CDR3 length: 16
V gene: TRBV6-5
CDR3 DNA: TGTGCCAGCATTAGTGGAGAGCTTAAGGGTAACTATGGCTACACCTTC
CDR3 protein: CASISGELKGNYGYTF

clone size: many
D gene: .
J gene: TRBJ1-1
CDR3 length: 13
V gene: TRBV29-1
CDR3 DNA: TGCAGCGTTGCCCAGGGGATGAACACTGAAGCTTTCTTT
CDR3 protein: CSVAQGMNTEAFF

clone size: many
D gene: TRBD1
J gene: TRBJ2-1
CDR3 length: 13
V gene: TRBV25-1
CDR3 DNA: TGTGCCAGCAGTGTGACCGGGACAGTCCGTAAGTTCTTC
CDR3 protein: CASSVTGTVRKFF

clone size: .
D gene: .
J gene: TRBJ1-1
CDR3 length: 15
V gene: TRBV5-1
CDR3 DNA: TGCGCCAGCAGCCGGGACAAGACTATGAACACTGAAGCTTTCTTT
CDR3 protein: CASSRDKTMNTEAFF

clone size: many
D gene: TRBD2
J gene: TRBJ2-3
CDR3 length: 15
V gene: TRBV3-1
CDR3 DNA: TGTGCCAGCAGCCAAGTTAGCGGGGTCCCAGATACGCAGTATTTT
CDR3 protein: CASSQVSGVPDTQYF

clone size: .
D gene: .
J gene: TRBJ2-2
CDR3 length: 13
V gene: TRBV15
CDR3 DNA: TGTGCCACCAGCAGACCAGATCCCGGGGAGCTGTTTTTT
CDR3 protein: CATSRPDPGELFF

clone size: many
D gene: .
J gene: TRBJ2-3
CDR3 length: 12
V gene: TRBV27
CDR3 DNA: TGTGCCAGCCTGGGGCTCGCAGATACGCAGTATTTT
CDR3 protein: CASLGLADTQYF

clone size: few
D gene: .
J gene: TRBJ2-5
CDR3 length: 15
V gene: TRBV5-1
CDR3 DNA: TGCGCCAGCAGCTCTGACCGCCCGGTCGGAGAGACCCAGTACTTC
CDR3 protein: CASSSDRPVGETQYF

clone size: .
D gene: .
J gene: TRBJ1-2
CDR3 length: 15
V gene: TRBV18
CDR3 DNA: TGTGCCAGCTCACCACCACAACAGCCTCTCGGTGGCTACACCTTC
CDR3 protein: CASSPPQQPLGGYTF

clone size: many
D gene: TRBD1
J gene: TRBJ2-5
CDR3 length: 12
V gene: TRBV29-1
CDR3 DNA: TGCAGCGTTGGGACAGGGACAGAGACCCAGTACTTC
CDR3 protein: CSVGTGTETQYF

clone size: .
D gene: TRBD2
J gene: TRBJ2-3
CDR3 length: 16
V gene: TRBV3-1
CDR3 DNA: TGTGCCAGCAGCCAATCGAGCGGGGGGAACGGAGATACGCAGTATTTT
CDR3 protein: CASSQSSGGNGDTQYF

clone size: few
D gene: TRBD1
J gene: TRBJ1-1
CDR3 length: 16
V gene: TRBV18
CDR3 DNA: TGTGCCAGCTCACAGAAACTAGGACAGGGTGGCGTCGAGGCTTTCTTT
CDR3 protein: CASSQKLGQGGVEAFF

clone size: .
D gene: TRBD2
J gene: TRBJ2-5
CDR3 length: 17
V gene: TRBV7-8
CDR3 DNA: TGTGCCAGCAGCTTAGTGTTCGGGCGGGGGGGACAAGAGACCCAGTACTTC
CDR3 protein: CASSLVFGRGGQETQYF

clone size: few
D gene: .
J gene: TRBJ2-1
CDR3 length: 17
V gene: TRBV5-1
CDR3 DNA: TGCGCCAGCAGCTTGGGTATGGGCTTTCAAAATTACAATGAGCAGTTCTTC
CDR3 protein: CASSLGMGFQNYNEQFF

clone size: .
D gene: TRBD2
J gene: TRBJ2-1
CDR3 length: 14
V gene: TRBV20-1
CDR3 DNA: TGCAGTGCTAGAGTGCGGGGGTCAGGGAATGAGCAGTTCTTC
CDR3 protein: CSARVRGSGNEQFF

clone size: few
D gene: .
J gene: TRBJ1-2
CDR3 length: 15
V gene: TRBV5-5
CDR3 DNA: TGTGCCAGCAGCTTGGCTGCAGGATCTAACTATGGCTACACCTTC
CDR3 protein: CASSLAAGSNYGYTF

clone size: many
D gene: .
J gene: TRBJ1-4
CDR3 length: 10
V gene: TRBV20-1
CDR3 DNA: TGCAGTGCTGGAGCCGGAAAACTGTTTTTT
CDR3 protein: CSAGAGKLFF

clone size: .
D gene: .
J gene: TRBJ1-5
CDR3 length: 12
V gene: TRBV7-9
CDR3 DNA: TGTGCCAGCAGCTTAGCGGGGGCGCCCCAGCATTTT
CDR3 protein: CASSLAGAPQHF

clone size: many
D gene: .
J gene: TRBJ1-1
CDR3 length: 13
V gene: TRBV12-3/TRBV12-4
CDR3 DNA: TGTGCCAGCAGTTTTAATAGGAACACTGAAGCTTTCTTT
CDR3 protein: CASSFNRNTEAFF

clone size: .
D gene: .
J gene: TRBJ2-5
CDR3 length: 13
V gene: TRBV4-1
CDR3 DNA: TGCGCCAGCAGCCCGAAGATTTGGGAGACCCAGTACTTC
CDR3 protein: CASSPKIWETQYF

clone size: many
D gene: .
J gene: TRBJ2-7
CDR3 length: 14
V gene: TRBV20-1
CDR3 DNA: TGCAGTGCTAGAGCCCCGGGTAGGCCCGACGAGCAGTACTTC
CDR3 protein: CSARAPGRPDEQYF

clone size: few
D gene: .
J gene: TRBJ2-7
CDR3 length: 13
V gene: TRBV29-1
CDR3 DNA: TGCAGCGCATCTACAGGGCGAACCTACGAGCAGTACTTC
CDR3 protein: CSASTGRTYEQYF

clone size: many
D gene: .
J gene: TRBJ2-7
CDR3 length: 13
V gene: TRBV30
CDR3 DNA: TGTGCCTGGGGGGTCTCCGGCTCCTACGAGCAGTACTTC
CDR3 protein: CAWGVSGSYEQYF

clone size: many
D gene: .
J gene: TRBJ1-5
CDR3 length: 14
V gene: TRBV6-2/TRBV6-3
CDR3 DNA: TGTGCCAGCAGTTATCCAGGCTTCTCTCAGCCCCAGCATTTT
CDR3 protein: CASSYPGFSQPQHF

clone size: many
D gene: .
J gene: TRBJ2-2
CDR3 length: 16
V gene: TRBV4-1
CDR3 DNA: TGCGCCAGCAGCGAAGGATCGGGGGTCCACACCGGGGAGCTGTTTTTT
CDR3 protein: CASSEGSGVHTGELFF

clone size: many
D gene: .
J gene: TRBJ1-2
CDR3 length: 13
V gene: TRBV7-2
CDR3 DNA: TGTGCCAGCAGCGTAACAGCTAACTATGGCTACACCTTC
CDR3 protein: CASSVTANYGYTF

clone size: .
D gene: .
J gene: TRBJ2-2
CDR3 length: 16
V gene: TRBV7-8
CDR3 DNA: TGTGCCAGTAGAGCCTCGGGTCTCGCGAACACCGGGGAGCTGTTTTTT
CDR3 protein: CASRASGLANTGELFF

clone size: few
D gene: TRBD2
J gene: TRBJ2-5
CDR3 length: 16
V gene: TRBV13
CDR3 DNA: TGTGCCAGCAGCTTAAGAGCGGGGGGGTACCAAGAGACCCAGTACTTC
CDR3 protein: CASSLRAGGYQETQYF

clone size: few
D gene: TRBD1
J gene: TRBJ2-3
CDR3 length: 14
V gene: TRBV5-1
CDR3 DNA: TGCGCCAGCAGCTTCCAGGGGGACACAGATACGCAGTATTTT
CDR3 protein: CASSFQGDTDTQYF

clone size: few
D gene: TRBD2
J gene: TRBJ2-3
CDR3 length: 15
V gene: TRBV9
CDR3 DNA: TGTGCCAGCAGCCTAGACGGCGGGGGGGCGGTTACGCAGTATTTT
CDR3 protein: CASSLDGGGAVTQYF

clone size: .
D gene: TRBD1
J gene: TRBJ2-2
CDR3 length: 15
V gene: TRBV12-3/TRBV12-4
CDR3 DNA: TGTGCCAGCAGTTCTGGGCAGGGGGCCACCGGGGAGCTGTTTTTT
CDR3 protein: CASSSGQGATGELFF

clone size: once
D gene: TRBD1
J gene: TRBJ1-5
CDR3 length: 17
V gene: TRBV11-3
CDR3 DNA: TGTGCCAGCACCTTGCGGATGGACAGGGGGCTTAATCAGCTTCAGCATTTT
CDR3 protein: CASTLRMDRGLNQLQHF

clone size: .
D gene: TRBD1
J gene: TRBJ2-7
CDR3 length: 14
V gene: TRBV10-3
CDR3 DNA: TGTGCCATCAGCGGGACAGGCGGCTCCTACGAGCAGTACTTC
CDR3 protein: CAISGTGGSYEQYF

clone size: many
D gene: .
J gene: TRBJ1-6
CDR3 length: 14
V gene: TRBV13
CDR3 DNA: TGTGCCAGCAGCTTGTCTGGGGGAAGTTCACCCCTCCACTTT
CDR3 protein: CASSLSGGSSPLHF

clone size: .
D gene: .
J gene: TRBJ2-7
CDR3 length: 14
V gene: TRBV11-2
CDR3 DNA: TGTGCCAGCAGTCGAAATACGCTAAGGAACGAGCAGTACTTC
CDR3 protein: CASSRNTLRNEQYF

clone size: many
D gene: .
J gene: TRBJ1-1
CDR3 length: 12
V gene: TRBV5-1
CDR3 DNA: TGCGCCAGCAGCTTCGGATTCACTGAAGCTTTCTTT
CDR3 protein: CASSFGFTEAFF

clone size: few
D gene: .
J gene: TRBJ1-2
CDR3 length: 17
V gene: TRBV4-1
CDR3 DNA: TGCGCCAGCAGCCAAGATCGAGGAGTGGTTGGGCCGAATGGCTACACCTTC
CDR3 protein: CASSQDRGVVGPNGYTF

clone size: many
D gene: .
J gene: TRBJ1-3
CDR3 length: 13
V gene: TRBV20-1
CDR3 DNA: TGCAGTGCTAGACTGAGCTCTGGAAACACCATATATTTT
CDR3 protein: CSARLSSGNTIYF

clone size: many
D gene: TRBD1
J gene: TRBJ1-5
CDR3 length: 14
V gene: TRBV12-3/TRBV12-4
CDR3 DNA: TGTGCCAGCAGTTTAGACAGGGGGCTCGGGCCCCAGCATTTT
CDR3 protein: CASSLDRGLGPQHF

clone size: .
D gene: TRBD2
J gene: TRBJ2-2
CDR3 length: 16
V gene: TRBV4-1
CDR3 DNA: TGCGCCAGCAGCAAAAGGGCGGGGGGTAACACCGGGGAGCTGTTTTTT
CDR3 protein: CASSKRAGGNTGELFF

clone size: many
D gene: .
J gene: TRBJ2-7
CDR3 length: 14
V gene: TRBV27
CDR3 DNA: TGTGCCAGCAGTTTGAAGGGGAGCGGTGTTAGGCAGTACTTC
CDR3 protein: CASSLKGSGVRQYF

clone size: many
D gene: TRBD2
J gene: TRBJ2-3
CDR3 length: 15
V gene: TRBV20-1
CDR3 DNA: TGCAGTGCTAGAGACCTACTAGCGGGGCCAGATACGCAGTATTTT
CDR3 protein: CSARDLLAGPDTQYF

clone size: many
D gene: .
J gene: TRBJ2-7
CDR3 length: 13
V gene: TRBV5-6
CDR3 DNA: TGTGCCAGCAGCAACGGGGACTCTTACGAGCAGTACTTC
CDR3 protein: CASSNGDSYEQYF